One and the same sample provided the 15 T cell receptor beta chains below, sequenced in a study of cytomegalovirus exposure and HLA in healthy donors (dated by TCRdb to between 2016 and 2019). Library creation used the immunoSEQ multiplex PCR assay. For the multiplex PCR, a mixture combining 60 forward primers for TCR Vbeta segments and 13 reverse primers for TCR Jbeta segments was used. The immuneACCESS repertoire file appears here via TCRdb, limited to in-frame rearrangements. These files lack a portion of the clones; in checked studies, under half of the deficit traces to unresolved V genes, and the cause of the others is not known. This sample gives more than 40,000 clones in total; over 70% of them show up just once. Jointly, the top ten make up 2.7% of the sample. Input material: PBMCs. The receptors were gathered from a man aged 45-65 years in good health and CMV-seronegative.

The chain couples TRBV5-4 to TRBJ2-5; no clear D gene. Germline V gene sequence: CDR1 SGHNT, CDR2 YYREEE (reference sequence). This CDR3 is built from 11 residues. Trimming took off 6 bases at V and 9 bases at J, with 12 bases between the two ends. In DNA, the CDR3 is TGTGCCAGCATCCCTAGGATGTCCCAGTACTTC. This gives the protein CASIPRMSQYF.

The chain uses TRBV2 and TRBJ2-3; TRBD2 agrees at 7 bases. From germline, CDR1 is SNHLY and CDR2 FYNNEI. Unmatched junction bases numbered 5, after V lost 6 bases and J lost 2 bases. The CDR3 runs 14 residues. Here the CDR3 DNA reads TGTGCCAGCAGAAGGGACTACGCCACAGATACGCAGTATTTT. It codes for CASRRDYATDTQYF. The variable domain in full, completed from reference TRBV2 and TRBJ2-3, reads EPEVTQTPSHQVTQMGQEVILRCVPISNHLYFYWYRQILGQKVEFLVSFYNNEISEKSEIFDDQFSVERPDGSNFTLKIRSTKLEDSAMYFCASRRDYATDTQYFGPGTRLTVL.

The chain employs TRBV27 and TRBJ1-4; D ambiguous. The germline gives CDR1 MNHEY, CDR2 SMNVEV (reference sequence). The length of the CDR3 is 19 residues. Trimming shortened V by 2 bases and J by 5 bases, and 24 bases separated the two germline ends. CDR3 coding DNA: TGTGCCAGCAGTTTAACGCCCTTCGGAGGGCCTGCGAGGAATGAAAAACTGTTTTTT. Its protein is CASSLTPFGGPARNEKLFF.

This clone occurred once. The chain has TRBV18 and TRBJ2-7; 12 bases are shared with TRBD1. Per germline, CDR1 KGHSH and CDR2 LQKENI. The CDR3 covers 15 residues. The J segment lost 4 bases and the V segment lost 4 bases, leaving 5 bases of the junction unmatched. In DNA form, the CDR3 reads TGTGCCAGCTCACAACCGGGACAGGGGGCTTACGAGCAGTACTTC. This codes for CASSQPGQGAYEQYF.

The CDR3 coding sequence is TGTGCCAGCAGGCCGGGACAGGGGGGATGGGGCTACACCTTC. Encoded protein: CASRPGQGGWGYTF. The chain combines TRBV28 with TRBJ1-2; 11 bases match TRBD1. The CDR3 runs 14 residues. CDR1 is MDHEN and CDR2 is SYDVKM in the germline V gene. V was pared by 6 bases and J by 8 bases, with 8 bases of the junction left unmatched.

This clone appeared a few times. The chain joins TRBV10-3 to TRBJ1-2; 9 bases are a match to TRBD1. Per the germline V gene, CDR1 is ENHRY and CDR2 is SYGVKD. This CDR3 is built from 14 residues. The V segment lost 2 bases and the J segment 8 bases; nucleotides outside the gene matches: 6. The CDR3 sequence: CAISEGTGPGGYTF. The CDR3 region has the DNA TGTGCCATCAGTGAGGGGACAGGGCCGGGGGGCTACACCTTC.

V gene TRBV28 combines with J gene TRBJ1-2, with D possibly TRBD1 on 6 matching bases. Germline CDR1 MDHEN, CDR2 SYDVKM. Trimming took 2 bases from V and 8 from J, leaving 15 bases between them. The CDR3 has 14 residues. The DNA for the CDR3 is TGTGCCAGCAGTTTAGGTCCTGGGGGGGGCGGCTACACCTTC. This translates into CASSLGPGGGGYTF.

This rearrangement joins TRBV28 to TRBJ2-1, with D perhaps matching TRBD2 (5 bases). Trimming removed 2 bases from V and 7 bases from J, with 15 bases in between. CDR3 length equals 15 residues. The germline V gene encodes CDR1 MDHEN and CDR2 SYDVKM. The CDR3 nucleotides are TGTGCCAGCAGTTTACGTCAGTTAAGAGGGAATGAGCAGTTCTTC. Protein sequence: CASSLRQLRGNEQFF. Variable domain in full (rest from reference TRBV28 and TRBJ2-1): DVKVTQSSRYLVKRTGEKVFLECVQDMDHENMFWYRQDPGLGLRLIYFSYDVKMKEKGDIPEGYSVSREKKERFSLILESASTNQTSMYLCASSLRQLRGNEQFFGPGTRLTVL.

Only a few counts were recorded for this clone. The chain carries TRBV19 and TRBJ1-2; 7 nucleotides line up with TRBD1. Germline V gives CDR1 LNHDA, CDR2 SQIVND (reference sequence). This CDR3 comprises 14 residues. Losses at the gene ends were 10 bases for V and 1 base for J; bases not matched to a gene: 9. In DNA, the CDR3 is TGTGCCACCTCCACAGGGGCGGTTAACTATGGCTACACCTTC. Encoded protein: CATSTGAVNYGYTF.

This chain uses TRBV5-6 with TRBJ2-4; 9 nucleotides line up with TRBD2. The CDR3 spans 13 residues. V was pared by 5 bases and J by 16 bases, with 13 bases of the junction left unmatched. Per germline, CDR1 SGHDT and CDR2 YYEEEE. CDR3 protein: CASRFSLAGRGYF. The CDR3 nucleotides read TGTGCCAGCAGGTTCAGCCTAGCGGGAAGAGGCTACTTC.

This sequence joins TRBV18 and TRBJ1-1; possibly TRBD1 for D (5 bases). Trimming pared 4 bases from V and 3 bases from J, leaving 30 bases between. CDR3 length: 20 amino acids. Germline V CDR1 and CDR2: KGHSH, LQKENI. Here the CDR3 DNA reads TGTGCCAGCTCACTCACTGTCCCGGCCTCCCACAGGTATACGGACACTGAAGCTTTCTTT. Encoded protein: CASSLTVPASHRYTDTEAFF.

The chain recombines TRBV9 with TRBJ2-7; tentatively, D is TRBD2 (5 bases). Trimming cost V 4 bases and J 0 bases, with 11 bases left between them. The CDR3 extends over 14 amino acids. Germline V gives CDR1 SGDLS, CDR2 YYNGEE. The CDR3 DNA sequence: TGTGCCAGCAGCCCATCCGGGGACTCCTACGAGCAGTACTTC. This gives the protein CASSPSGDSYEQYF.

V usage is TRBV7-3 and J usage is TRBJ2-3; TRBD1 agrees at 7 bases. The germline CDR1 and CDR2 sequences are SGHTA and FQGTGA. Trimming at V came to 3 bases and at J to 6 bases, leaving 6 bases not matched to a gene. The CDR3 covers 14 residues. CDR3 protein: CASSLTGMMDTQYF. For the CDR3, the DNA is TGTGCCAGCAGCTTGACAGGGATGATGGATACGCAGTATTTT.

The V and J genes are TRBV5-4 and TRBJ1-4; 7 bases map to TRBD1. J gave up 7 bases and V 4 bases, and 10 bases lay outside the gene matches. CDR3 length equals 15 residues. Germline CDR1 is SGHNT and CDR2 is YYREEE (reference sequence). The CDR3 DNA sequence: TGTGCCAGCAGCCTCGGACAGGCCCGGGTTGAAAAACTGTTTTTT. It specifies CASSLGQARVEKLFF.

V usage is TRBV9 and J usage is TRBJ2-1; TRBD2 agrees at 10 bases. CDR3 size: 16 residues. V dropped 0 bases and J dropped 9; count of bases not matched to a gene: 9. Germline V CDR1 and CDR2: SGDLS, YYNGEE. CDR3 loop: CASSVGSSGRAFEQFF. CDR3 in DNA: TGTGCCAGCAGCGTAGGTTCCAGCGGGAGGGCATTTGAGCAGTTCTTC.